Reported below is one T cell receptor (beta chain). Its antigen is as yet unknown. The treatment here: roughly 10-day PBMC culture with coronavirus spike peptide pools or control peptides (ViraFEST assay). Cell culture was performed with a few million PBMCs per well in the presence of about 9.3 IU/ml IL-2 and 7.5 to 10 ug/ml peptide pools. This specimen belongs to a study of vaccination and CD4 T cells after COVID-19. Study details: Four females and six males made up the convalescents, with two Hispanic.

This CDR3 region has 14 residues. The V gene lost 6 bases and the J gene lost 2 bases, with 13 bases spanning the gap. General study findings and limits: Median about 86% of reactive clones detected in convalescent patients emerged only post-vaccination.

The assay that was used to sequence DNA from cultured CD4+ T cells was the Oncomine TCR Beta short-read assay. TCRdb re-called the PCR reads with MiXCR, one entry per CDR3 protein. The table records 15,000 to 20,000 distinct CDR3 sequences, approximately 57% of them present only once. The sample was CD4+ T cells from blood, cultured in vitro. V and J are TRBV12-3 or TRBV12-4 and TRBJ1-1, with TRBD1 as a possible D gene (5 bases). This TCR was recovered from a human donor who had recovered from COVID-19. The CDR3 nucleotides read TGTGCCAGCAGATGGGGGAACTCTAACACTGAAGCTTTCTTT. Amino acid sequence: CASRWGNSNTEAFF.